These T cell receptor beta chains were read from a single sample in a study of blood T cell repertoires in COVID-19. The assay was immunoSEQ multiplex PCR, and TCRdb's table has in-frame clones only and misses some. The sample includes roughly 360,000 clones, about 89% of them seen just once. Sequenced material: PBMCs or T cells enriched from blood (not recorded which). These receptors were collected from a man aged 30 to 45 who had recovered from COVID-19. Each CDR3 is given with its conserved first and last residue. A D gene is named only where the DNA matches it firmly. Expanded clones are given a class, and other clones once, few, many or no size at all.

NA | 14 | NA | TRBJ1-1 | TRBV3-1/TRBV3-2 | TGTGCCAGCAGCCAAGCTTGGAGGGACACTGAAGCTTTCTTT | CASSQAWRDTEAFF
NA | 13 | NA | TRBJ1-1 | TRBV10-3 | TGTGCCATCAGTCAGAGGGAAGACACTGAAGCTTTCTTT | CAISQREDTEAFF
NA | 15 | TRBD2 | TRBJ2-1 | TRBV11-3 | TGTGCCAGCAGCTTAGGACTAGCCGTAAACAATGAGCAGTTCTTC | CASSLGLAVNNEQFF
NA | 13 | TRBD1 | TRBJ1-4 | TRBV5-4 | TGTGCCAGCAGCTTAGACAGGGGCGAAAAACTGTTTTTT | CASSLDRGEKLFF
NA | 15 | NA | TRBJ2-5 | TRBV6-2/TRBV6-3 | TGTGCCAGCAGTTACGCACAGGCTTACCAAGAGACCCAGTACTTC | CASSYAQAYQETQYF
NA | 14 | TRBD1 | TRBJ1-2 | TRBV5-1 | TGCGCCAGCAGCCCCTTCCAGGGGGCGCATGGCTACACCTTC | CASSPFQGAHGYTF
few | 13 | NA | TRBJ1-1 | TRBV9 | TGTGCCAGCAGCGTAGATATGAACACTGAAGCTTTCTTT | CASSVDMNTEAFF
NA | 15 | TRBD1 | TRBJ1-4 | TRBV2 | TGTGCCAGCAGTAGATCAACAGGGGGCTCGGAAAAACTGTTTTTT | CASSRSTGGSEKLFF
NA | 14 | NA | TRBJ2-1 | TRBV4-2 | TGTGCCAGCAGCCAAGAAACAAACCGACAGGCTCTGTTCTTC | CASSQETNRQALFF
few | 13 | NA | TRBJ1-2 | TRBV5-1 | TGCGCCAGCACCAAATCACGGGGGGATGGCTACACCTTC | CASTKSRGDGYTF
NA | 15 | NA | TRBJ2-2 | TRBV10-3 | TGTGCCATCAGTGAGAGTTGGCAGGGGAACGGGGAGCTGTTTTTT | CAISESWQGNGELFF
once | 14 | NA | TRBJ1-1 | TRBV30 | TGTGCCTGGAGTCGAGGCCCCTCCGCCACTGAAGCTTTCTTT | CAWSRGPSATEAFF
NA | 17 | TRBD1 | TRBJ2-7 | TRBV5-1 | TGCGCCAGCAGCTTGGGGACAGGGGGCGAATTGGTCTACGAGCAGTACTTC | CASSLGTGGELVYEQYF
NA | 16 | TRBD1 | TRBJ1-2 | TRBV13 | TGTGCCAGCAGCTTAGAGGGGACAGGGGGAGTCTATGGCTACACCTTC | CASSLEGTGGVYGYTF
NA | 15 | NA | TRBJ1-1 | TRBV25-1 | TGTGCCAGCAGTGAAACAAACAGGGACGACACTGAAGCTTTCTTT | CASSETNRDDTEAFF
NA | 15 | TRBD1 | TRBJ1-6 | TRBV5-5 | TGTGCCAGCAGCTCCCCGACAGGGAACGGATCACCCCTCCACTTT | CASSSPTGNGSPLHF
NA | 13 | TRBD1 | TRBJ2-3 | TRBV10-3 | TGTGCCATCGGGGGACAGTCGACAGATACGCAGTATTTT | CAIGGQSTDTQYF
NA | 15 | NA | TRBJ1-1 | TRBV4-1 | TGCGCCAGCAGCCAAGATGCGCCGGGGAGGACTGAAGCTTTCTTT | CASSQDAPGRTEAFF
NA | 18 | NA | TRBJ1-4 | TRBV5-1 | TGCGCCAGCAGCTGGGGGGGACCGTCTCGGGGCAGGGATGAAAAACTGTTTTTT | CASSWGGPSRGRDEKLFF
NA | 16 | NA | TRBJ1-5 | TRBV28 | TGTGCCAGCAGTTTTTTGCCTGGAGTTGGCAATCAGCCCCAGCATTTT | CASSFLPGVGNQPQHF
NA | 18 | TRBD1 | TRBJ2-2 | TRBV23-1 | TGCGCCAGCAGTCCAGGACCCCACCGGACAGGGTACACCGGGGAGCTGTTTTTT | CASSPGPHRTGYTGELFF
few | 13 | NA | TRBJ2-5 | TRBV25-1 | TGTGCCAGCAGTGAAGACTACCAAGAGACCCAGTACTTC | CASSEDYQETQYF
NA | 15 | NA | TRBJ1-6 | TRBV3-1/TRBV3-2 | TGTGCCAGCAGCCAAGGCGGCGCGGGAATTCACCCCCTCCACTTT | CASSQGGAGIHPLHF
NA | 17 | TRBD2 | TRBJ2-5 | TRBV4-2 | TGTGCCAGCAGCCGACTAGCGGGGGTCGGTTTGGGAGAGACCCAGTACTTC | CASSRLAGVGLGETQYF
few | 14 | NA | TRBJ1-3 | TRBV7-9 | TGTGCCAGCAGCCCGACAAGCTCTGGAAACACCATATATTTT | CASSPTSSGNTIYF
NA | 15 | TRBD1 | TRBJ2-7 | TRBV5-1 | TGCGCCAGCAGCCCGGGGACAGGGGAACCCTACGAGCAGTACTTC | CASSPGTGEPYEQYF
NA | 15 | TRBD2 | TRBJ2-2 | TRBV9 | TGTGCCAGCAGCGCAAGCGGGGGGGCCTCCGGGGAGCTGTTTTTT | CASSASGGASGELFF
NA | 18 | TRBD1 | TRBJ1-6 | TRBV6-2/TRBV6-3 | TGTGCCAGCAGTCCGAGTACAGGGGGCGCGTCCTATAATTCACCCCTCCACTTT | CASSPSTGGASYNSPLHF
NA | 15 | TRBD2 | TRBJ2-7 | TRBV27 | TGTGCCAGCAGTTCTACAGAAGCGGGGGATTACGAGCAGTACTTC | CASSSTEAGDYEQYF
NA | 15 | TRBD1 | TRBJ1-6 | TRBV27 | TGTGCCAGCAGTCGGACAGGGGGCTATAATTCACCCCTCCACTTT | CASSRTGGYNSPLHF
few | 16 | TRBD1 | TRBJ1-2 | TRBV7-9 | TGTGCCAGCGTGGGAATCCGGGACAGGGAAAACTATGGCTACACCTTC | CASVGIRDRENYGYTF
NA | 16 | NA | TRBJ1-3 | TRBV19 | TGTGCCAGTAGTATAGCCCAGGGGTACTCTGGAAACACCATATATTTT | CASSIAQGYSGNTIYF
NA | 14 | NA | TRBJ1-2 | TRBV5-1 | TGCGCCAGCAGCTTGGCGTCGTTAGATAGTGGCTACACCTTC | CASSLASLDSGYTF
NA | 14 | TRBD1 | TRBJ1-1 | TRBV5-1 | TGCGCCAGCAGCTTGGAAGGGGGCGCATCTGAAGCTTTCTTT | CASSLEGGASEAFF
NA | 16 | TRBD2 | TRBJ2-1 | TRBV2 | TGTGCCAGCAGTTCCGGGACTAGCGGGCCTATACATGAGCAGTTCTTC | CASSSGTSGPIHEQFF
NA | 13 | NA | TRBJ2-6 | TRBV30 | TGTGCCTGGAGTGGCGGTGGGGCCAACGTCCTGACTTTC | CAWSGGGANVLTF
NA | 16 | TRBD1 | TRBJ1-4 | TRBV4-1 | TGCGCCAGCAGCCCAGTTGACTGGACAGGGGACGAAAAACTGTTTTTT | CASSPVDWTGDEKLFF